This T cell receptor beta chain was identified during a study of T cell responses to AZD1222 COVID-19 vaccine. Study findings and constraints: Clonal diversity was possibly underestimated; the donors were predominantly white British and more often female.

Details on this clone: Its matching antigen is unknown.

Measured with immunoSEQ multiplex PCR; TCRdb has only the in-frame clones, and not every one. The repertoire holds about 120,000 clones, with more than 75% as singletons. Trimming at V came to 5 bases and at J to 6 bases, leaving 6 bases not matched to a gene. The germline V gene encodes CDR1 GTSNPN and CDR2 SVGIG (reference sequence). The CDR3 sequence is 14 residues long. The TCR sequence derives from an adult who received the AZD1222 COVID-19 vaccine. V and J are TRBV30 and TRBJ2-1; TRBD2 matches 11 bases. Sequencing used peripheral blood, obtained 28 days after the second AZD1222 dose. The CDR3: CAWAGLADFNEQFF. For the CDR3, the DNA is TGTGCCTGGGCGGGACTAGCGGACTTCAATGAGCAGTTCTTC.